These T cell receptor beta chains were read from a single sample in a study of shared clonotypes between healthy human individuals. Sequencing used immunoSEQ multiplex PCR; TCRdb keeps in-frame clones, though not all of them. The table lists a few million clones, approximately 90% of them singletons. Sequenced material: naive CD4+ T cells sorted from blood. These receptors originate from a man between 18 and 35 years old in good health. Both conserved end residues are part of each CDR3. D genes are given only for firm matches. Clone size appears in some rows only: once, few, many, or a class for an expanded clone.

clone size	V gene	D gene	J gene	CDR3 protein	CDR3 DNA
.	TRBV5-1	TRBD2	TRBJ2-3	CASSLAGGQTDTQYF	TGCGCCAGCAGCTTAGCGGGGGGGCAGACAGATACGCAGTATTTT
once	TRBV5-7	.	TRBJ2-3	CASSQTLEAQGTDTQYF	TGTGCCAGCAGCCAAACCTTGGAAGCCCAAGGCACAGATACGCAGTATTTT
.	TRBV5-1	TRBD1	TRBJ1-6	CASSLGAGQGSSPLHF	TGCGCCAGCAGCTTGGGAGCGGGACAGGGGTCTTCACCCCTCCACTTT
.	TRBV4-1	TRBD2	TRBJ2-5	CASSQDGAGGPETQYF	TGCGCCAGCAGCCAAGATGGGGCGGGAGGGCCGGAGACCCAGTACTTC
.	TRBV28	.	TRBJ1-5	CASSLPPTSAPEPQHF	TGTGCCAGCAGTTTGCCCCCGACATCAGCCCCAGAACCCCAGCATTTT
.	TRBV6-1	.	TRBJ2-1	CASRSDREGYEQFF	TGTGCCAGCAGGTCTGACAGGGAGGGGTATGAGCAGTTCTTC
.	TRBV30	.	TRBJ1-5	CAWSEARYQPQHF	TGTGCCTGGAGTGAGGCCAGATATCAGCCCCAGCATTTT
.	TRBV28	TRBD1	TRBJ2-5	CASSRTGRETQYF	TGTGCCAGCAGTCGGACAGGGCGGGAGACCCAGTACTTC
.	TRBV30	TRBD1	TRBJ1-1	CAWTDRTGLNTEAFF	TGTGCCTGGACCGACCGGACAGGGTTGAACACTGAAGCTTTCTTT
.	TRBV2	.	TRBJ2-7	CASSEEGYVQYF	TGTGCCAGCAGTGAAGAAGGGTACGTGCAGTACTTC
.	TRBV5-1	TRBD1	TRBJ2-7	CASSLVPTGQGIYEQYF	TGCGCCAGCAGCTTGGTACCTACGGGACAGGGAATTTACGAGCAGTACTTC
.	TRBV6-1	.	TRBJ1-2	CASSEGRGKANYGYTF	TGTGCCAGCAGTGAAGGACGGGGAAAAGCTAACTATGGCTACACCTTC
.	TRBV7-9	.	TRBJ2-4	CAVRLSQGGGKNIQYF	TGTGCCGTGCGGCTGTCCCAGGGGGGTGGCAAAAACATTCAGTACTTC
.	TRBV29-1	TRBD1	TRBJ1-1	CSVITGVTEAFF	TGCAGCGTTATAACAGGGGTCACTGAAGCTTTCTTT
.	TRBV11-2	.	TRBJ1-2	CASSPGSGPYGYTF	TGTGCCAGCAGCCCAGGGTCAGGCCCCTATGGCTACACCTTC
.	TRBV18	.	TRBJ2-7	CASSPPKPESYEQYF	TGTGCCAGCTCACCGCCAAAACCAGAATCCTACGAGCAGTACTTC
once	TRBV19	TRBD1	TRBJ1-5	CASREDRGRQPQHF	TGTGCCAGTAGAGAGGACAGGGGGCGTCAGCCCCAGCATTTT
.	TRBV20-1	.	TRBJ2-5	CSARGPETQYF	TGCAGTGCTAGAGGACCAGAGACCCAGTACTTC
.	TRBV7-3	.	TRBJ2-5	CASSLRQEHQETQYF	TGTGCCAGCAGCCTCCGACAGGAACACCAAGAGACCCAGTACTTC
.	TRBV14	.	TRBJ1-2	CASSQGGRTYGYTF	TGTGCCAGCAGCCAAGGAGGCAGGACTTATGGCTACACCTTC
.	TRBV2	TRBD2	TRBJ2-7	CASSEDGAGVGYEQYF	TGTGCCAGCAGTGAAGACGGGGCGGGAGTTGGCTACGAGCAGTACTTC
.	TRBV6-1	TRBD1	TRBJ1-1	CASSEAIGTGGFAEAFF	TGTGCCAGCAGTGAAGCAATTGGGACAGGGGGCTTCGCTGAAGCTTTCTTT
.	TRBV19	TRBD1	TRBJ1-4	CASRKQGARDEKLFF	TGTGCCAGTAGGAAACAGGGGGCGCGGGATGAAAAACTGTTTTTT
.	TRBV19	TRBD1	TRBJ1-1	CASSIFGQGTEAFF	TGTGCCAGTAGTATATTTGGACAGGGCACTGAAGCTTTCTTT
.	TRBV7-2	.	TRBJ1-5	CASSLVWSGSNQPQHF	TGTGCCAGCAGCTTAGTATGGTCCGGTAGCAATCAGCCCCAGCATTTT
.	TRBV6-6	.	TRBJ1-6	CASSYPAEGNSPLHF	TGTGCCAGCAGTTACCCCGCGGAGGGAAATTCACCCCTCCACTTT
.	TRBV7-6	.	TRBJ2-7	CASSTTSYEQYF	TGTGCCAGCAGCACAACCTCCTACGAGCAGTACTTC
.	TRBV4-1	TRBD1	TRBJ1-5	CASSPQDRGRNQPQHF	TGCGCCAGCAGCCCTCAGGACAGGGGGCGAAATCAGCCCCAGCATTTT